The next 31 T cell receptor beta chains were all read from a single sample in a study of cytomegalovirus exposure and HLA in healthy donors. 60 Vbeta and 13 Jbeta primers were used in PCR. Generated by immunoSEQ multiplex PCR, the TCRdb table keeps only in-frame clones and is missing some. Among approximately 170,000 clones, 85% were seen once, and the ten largest hold 1%. Sequencing input: PBMCs. The receptor set was obtained from a boy between 2 and 10 years old in good health and CMV-seronegative.

V usage is TRBV19 and J usage is TRBJ1-5; possible D gene TRBD1, 6 bases. CDR3 length equals 13 residues. V was shortened by 6 bases and J by 9 bases, with 15 bases between the two germline ends. Germline V gene data show CDR1 as LNHDA and CDR2 as SQIVND (reference sequence). The CDR3 nucleotides read TGTGCCAGTAGCCCTGGACAGTCTACGCCCCAGCATTTT. It translates to CASSPGQSTPQHF.

V is TRBV19 and J is TRBJ1-5; the match to TRBD1 covers 8 bases. CDR1 and CDR2 from the germline V gene are LNHDA and SQIVND (reference sequence). This CDR3 is built from 18 residues. Losses at the gene ends were 0 bases for V and 3 bases for J; bases not matched to a gene: 10. The CDR3 DNA reads TGTGCCAGTAGTATAGATCGTGGGACAGGTCTTTCCAATCAGCCCCAGCATTTT. Translating it yields CASSIDRGTGLSNQPQHF.

The V call is TRBV5-4, the J call TRBJ1-1, with a tentative D call TRBD1 (6 bases). V was trimmed by 4 bases and J by 10 bases, leaving 17 bases between them. Per germline, CDR1 SGHNT and CDR2 YYREEE (reference sequence). The CDR3 is made up of 13 amino acids. CDR3 nucleotide sequence: TGTGCCAGCAGCGAACAATCAGGGGTTGCAGCTTTCTTT. The encoded protein is CASSEQSGVAAFF. Full variable domain (rest looked up from reference TRBV5-4 and TRBJ1-1): ETGVTQSPTHLIKTRGQQVTLRCSSQSGHNTVSWYQQALGQGPQFIFQYYREEENGRGNFPPRFSGLQFPNYSSELNVNALELDDSALYLCASSEQSGVAAFFGQGTRLTVV.

The rearrangement links TRBV7-6 to TRBJ1-1; the match to TRBD1 covers 7 bases. In germline, CDR1 is SGHVS, CDR2 FNYEAQ. Trimming took 6 bases from V and 5 from J; bases not matched to a gene: 6. The CDR3 consists of 13 residues. The CDR3 loop is CASSSGQATEAFF. Here the CDR3 DNA reads TGTGCCAGCAGTTCAGGACAGGCAACTGAAGCTTTCTTT.

This clone showed up just a few times. The chain uses TRBV15 and TRBJ2-6; D uncertain. V gave up 0 bases and J gave up 4 bases, with 10 bases separating them. The germline V gene has CDR1 LNHNV and CDR2 YYDKDF (reference sequence). The CDR3 is made up of 16 amino acids. CDR3 in amino acids: CATSRDSSSGANVLTF. The CDR3 nucleotides read TGTGCCACCAGCAGAGACAGTTCGTCCGGGGCCAACGTCCTGACTTTC.

The genes are TRBV15 and TRBJ1-1, with D unclear. V shed 5 bases and J shed 1 base, with 5 bases lying between them. Looked up from germline, CDR1 is LNHNV and CDR2 is YYDKDF (reference sequence). CDR3 length: 12 residues. The CDR3 sequence: CATSPGNTEAFF. CDR3 bases: TGTGCCACCAGCCCGGGGAACACTGAAGCTTTCTTT. Using reference TRBV15 and TRBJ1-1 for the parts outside the CDR3, the full variable domain is DAMVIQNPRYQVTQFGKPVTLSCSQTLNHNVMYWYQQKSSQAPKLLFHYYDKDFNNEADTPDNFQSRRPNTSFCFLDIRSPGLGDTAMYLCATSPGNTEAFFGQGTRLTVV.

The chain recombines TRBV11-2 with TRBJ2-5; 12 bases agree with TRBD1. The J call is uncertain, as TRBJ2-7 better fits the DNA end. The CDR3 runs to 18 residues. Germline V gives CDR1 SGHAT, CDR2 FQNNGV. This CDR3 is CASSSRGTGGFSSYEQYF. CDR3 coding DNA: TGTGCCAGCAGCTCTAGAGGGACAGGGGGCTTTAGCTCCTACGAGCAGTACTTC.

The V gene is TRBV7-9, the J gene TRBJ2-1; 8 positions match TRBD2. The CDR3 length is 13 residues. The V gene's germline CDR1 is SEHNR and CDR2 FQNEAQ (reference sequence). The V gene end was trimmed by 5 bases and the J gene end by 9 bases; junction bases not matched to a gene: 6. The CDR3 DNA is TGTGCCAGCAGCCCGTCGGGGGGGGCTGAGCAGTTCTTC. It yields the protein CASSPSGGAEQFF.

The chain carries TRBV6-1 and TRBJ2-3, with a weak D call TRBD1 (5 bases). The germline V and J ends were trimmed by 6 bases and 6 bases, with 10 bases remaining between them. The CDR3 loop spans 12 amino acids. CDR1 MNHNS and CDR2 SASEGT come from the germline V gene. The CDR3, as DNA: TGTGCCAGCAGGGACACCCTTGATACGCAGTATTTT. This sequence encodes CASRDTLDTQYF.

With respect to this clone: Germline and junction disagree at one end, which may indicate a read error. The chain uses TRBV7-9 and TRBJ1-1, with D hard to call. In germline, CDR1 is SEHNR, CDR2 FQNEAQ (reference sequence). The CDR3 length is 12 residues. CDR3 DNA: TGTTCCAGCAGCTTACCAGGAAGTGAAGCTTTCTTT. As protein: CSSSLPGSEAFF. Together with reference TRBV7-9 and TRBJ1-1, the CDR3 gives the full variable domain: DTGVSQNPRHKITKRGQNVTFRCDPISEHNRLYWYRQTLGQGPEFLTYFQNEAQLEKSRLLSDRFSAERPKGSFSTLEIQRTEQGDSAMYLCSSSLPGSEAFFGQGTRLTVV.

The V gene is TRBV19, the J gene TRBJ2-5, with TRBD2 matching over 7 bases. With 3 bases clipped from V and 2 bases from J, the junction kept 9 bases outside the gene matches. Germline values: CDR1 LNHDA, CDR2 SQIVND (reference sequence). There are 16 residues in the CDR3. Here the CDR3 reads CASSIGRLATQETQYF. In DNA, the CDR3 is TGTGCCAGTAGTATTGGCCGACTAGCAACACAAGAGACCCAGTACTTC.

V gene TRBV5-1 combines with J gene TRBJ1-2, with unresolved D. CDR3 length: 19 amino acids. Trimming removed 4 bases at V and 8 bases at J, with 33 bases between. Germline V CDR1 and CDR2: SGHRS, YFSETQ. The CDR3 sequence is CASSPLRRRSAYTMIGYTF. In DNA form, the CDR3 reads TGCGCCAGCAGCCCCCTGAGGCGCCGTAGCGCCTACACAATGATCGGCTACACCTTC. Full variable domain (remainder filled in from reference TRBV5-1 and TRBJ1-2): KAGVTQTPRYLIKTRGQQVTLSCSPISGHRSVSWYQQTPGQGLQFLFEYFSETQRNKGNFPGRFSGRQFSNSRSEMNVSTLELGDSALYLCASSPLRRRSAYTMIGYTFGSGTRLTVV.

The CDR3 protein is CASSRPGIGPAFF. CDR3 DNA sequence: TGTGCCAGCAGCCGCCCGGGGATAGGACCAGCTTTCTTT. The J gene is TRBJ1-1, the V gene TRBV7-2; D gene ambiguous. Germline lookup yields CDR1 SGHTA and CDR2 FQGNSA. The V and J ends lost 5 bases and 10 bases respectively, with 17 bases between them. This CDR3 spans 13 amino acids. The entire variable domain, with the rest obtained from reference TRBV7-2 and TRBJ1-1, is as follows: GAGVSQSPSNKVTEKGKDVELRCDPISGHTALYWYRQSLGQGLEFLIYFQGNSAPDKSGLPSDRFSAERTGGSVSTLTIQRTQQEDSAVYLCASSRPGIGPAFFGQGTRLTVV.

A single count supports this clone. The same CDR3 is also encoded by other DNA sequences in this sample. The chain is built from TRBV7-3 and TRBJ1-1; no clear D gene. Germline CDR1 and CDR2: SGHTA and FQGTGA. This CDR3 contains 13 residues. With 5 bases removed from V and 1 base from J, the gap between germline ends came to 8 bases. The CDR3 DNA sequence: TGTGCCAGCAGCCTCACGGGGAACACTGAAGCTTTCTTT. Its translation is CASSLTGNTEAFF.

The rearrangement joins TRBV11-3 to TRBJ2-1; 9 bases fit TRBD2. Germline CDR1 SGHNT, CDR2 YENEEA. This CDR3 comprises 15 residues. Trimming removed 3 bases from V and 5 bases from J; junction bases left unmatched: 5. CDR3 in amino acids: CASSFLSGRNNEQFF. The CDR3 coding sequence is TGTGCCAGCAGCTTTTTGAGCGGGAGGAACAATGAGCAGTTCTTC.

The rearrangement joins TRBV10-3 to TRBJ1-5, with 8 bases fitting TRBD1. V lost 3 bases, J lost 2 bases, and 3 bases stayed unmatched. From germline, CDR1 is ENHRY and CDR2 SYGVKD. The CDR3 extends over 15 amino acids. CDR3: CAISDQQGGNQPQHF. The DNA for the CDR3 is TGTGCCATCAGTGATCAACAGGGGGGCAATCAGCCCCAGCATTTT.

The V call is TRBV7-9, the J call TRBJ2-5, with a weak D call TRBD2 (6 bases). This CDR3 comprises 16 residues. The V gene lost 2 bases and the J gene lost 2 bases, with 15 bases spanning the gap. Germline loops: CDR1 SEHNR, CDR2 FQNEAQ (reference sequence). Here the CDR3 reads CASSLFRGGDQETQYF. CDR3 coding DNA: TGTGCCAGCAGCTTATTTCGAGGCGGGGATCAAGAGACCCAGTACTTC. The entire variable domain, with the rest obtained from reference TRBV7-9 and TRBJ2-5, is as follows: DTGVSQNPRHKITKRGQNVTFRCDPISEHNRLYWYRQTLGQGPEFLTYFQNEAQLEKSRLLSDRFSAERPKGSFSTLEIQRTEQGDSAMYLCASSLFRGGDQETQYFGPGTRLLVL.

Only one count was recorded for this clone. This chain connects TRBV30 to TRBJ2-2; TRBD1 matches at 7 bases. J gave up 7 bases and V 0 bases, and 8 bases lay outside the gene matches. The CDR3 loop spans 15 amino acids. Germline CDR1 is GTSNPN and CDR2 is SVGIG (reference sequence). The DNA for the CDR3 is TGTGCCTGGAGTGTGTTGCAGGGGGAGTACGGGGAGCTGTTTTTT. This translates into CAWSVLQGEYGELFF.

The CDR3 region has the DNA TGTGCCTGGAGTTCAGGGTCTGGCTACACCTTC. Amino acids: CAWSSGSGYTF. The V call is TRBV30, the J call TRBJ1-2, with D possibly TRBD1 on 5 matching bases. Trimming cost V 2 bases and J 7 bases, with 8 bases left between them. CDR3 length equals 11 residues. Germline CDR1 GTSNPN, CDR2 SVGIG (reference sequence).

This chain joins TRBV7-9 and TRBJ2-1; 9 bases map to TRBD2. The CDR3 is 15 amino acids. Germline V lookup: CDR1 SEHNR, CDR2 FQNEAQ (reference sequence). V was pared by 2 bases and J by 8 bases, with 7 bases of the junction left unmatched. The CDR3 sequence: CASSLQLAGLDEQFF. As DNA, the CDR3 is TGTGCCAGCAGCTTACAACTAGCGGGTTTGGATGAGCAGTTCTTC. The whole variable domain, remainder taken from reference TRBV7-9 and TRBJ2-1, is DTGVSQNPRHKITKRGQNVTFRCDPISEHNRLYWYRQTLGQGPEFLTYFQNEAQLEKSRLLSDRFSAERPKGSFSTLEIQRTEQGDSAMYLCASSLQLAGLDEQFFGPGTRLTVL.

The gene calls are TRBV6-5 and TRBJ1-1; no firm D call. The germline V gene encodes CDR1 MNHEY and CDR2 SVGAGI. This CDR3 comprises 11 residues. The ends were cut back, 7 bases at V and 3 bases at J, with 6 bases in the middle. CDR3 sequence: CASNTDTEAFF. The CDR3 DNA follows: TGTGCCAGCAACACCGACACTGAAGCTTTCTTT.

The V and J genes are TRBV9 and TRBJ2-1; 9 bases fit TRBD2. The CDR3 sequence is 14 residues long. V dropped 2 bases and J dropped 4; count of bases not matched to a gene: 1. Germline-derived CDR1 and CDR2 are SGDLS and YYNGEE. The CDR3 loop is CASSVSGSYNEQFF. CDR3 in DNA: TGTGCCAGCAGCGTTAGCGGGAGTTACAATGAGCAGTTCTTC.

V usage is TRBV7-2 and J usage is TRBJ1-1, with 8 positions matching TRBD1. CDR3 length equals 14 residues. Germline trimming cut 5 bases from V and 3 bases from J; bases unmatched to any gene: 5. The V gene's germline CDR1 is SGHTA and CDR2 FQGNSA. In DNA, the CDR3 is TGTGCCAGCAGCGCGGACAGGGTCGACACTGAAGCTTTCTTT. Amino acids: CASSADRVDTEAFF.

The chain couples TRBV7-3 to TRBJ2-1; 10 nucleotides align to TRBD2. Germline trimming cut 5 bases from V and 5 bases from J; bases unmatched to any gene: 15. The CDR3 totals 18 residues. Germline CDR1 and CDR2: SGHTA and FQGTGA. The CDR3 sequence: CASSLNAAGGLQNNEQFF. CDR3 nucleotides: TGTGCCAGCAGCCTAAACGCAGCGGGAGGGCTACAGAACAATGAGCAGTTCTTC.

The CDR3 here is CASSYSSHTDTQYF. DNA for the CDR3: TGTGCCAGCAGTTACTCGAGCCACACAGATACGCAGTATTTT. The V and J genes are TRBV6-6 and TRBJ2-3, with D hard to call. CDR1 is MNHNY and CDR2 is SVGAGI in the germline V gene (reference sequence). V lost 0 bases to trimming and J lost 2 bases, with 6 bases between them. The CDR3 is 14 amino acids.

This clone has just a few counts. This sequence joins TRBV4-1 and TRBJ2-2; D is unresolved. CDR1 and CDR2 from the germline V gene are MGHRA and YSYEKL. Trimming took 1 base from V and 0 from J, leaving 6 bases between them. This CDR3 contains 15 residues. The CDR3 sequence is CASSQAVANTGELFF. The DNA for the CDR3 is TGCGCCAGCAGCCAAGCGGTAGCGAACACCGGGGAGCTGTTTTTT.

The chain employs TRBV2 and TRBJ2-4, with 11 bases lining up with TRBD2. This CDR3 spans 16 amino acids. Unmatched junction bases numbered 5, after V lost 0 bases and J lost 7 bases. Germline V gene data show CDR1 as SNHLY and CDR2 as FYNNEI. CDR3 region: CASSEAGRTSGNIQYF. The CDR3 DNA is TGTGCCAGCAGTGAAGCGGGCCGGACTAGCGGGAACATTCAGTACTTC.

The chain has TRBV10-3 and TRBJ1-1; 8 bases are a match to TRBD1. V shed 6 bases, J shed 2 bases, and the junction held 5 bases outside the gene matches. From germline, CDR1 is ENHRY and CDR2 SYGVKD. This CDR3 comprises 14 residues. The CDR3 spells CAISYGQGNTEAFF. The DNA of the CDR3 is TGTGCCATCAGCTACGGACAGGGTAACACTGAAGCTTTCTTT.

The chain employs TRBV29-1 and TRBJ1-1; D is uncertain. This CDR3 has 11 amino acids. Germline values: CDR1 SQVTM, CDR2 ANQGSEA. Trimming cost V 4 bases and J 5 bases, with 8 bases left between them. The CDR3 region has the DNA TGCAGCGTTGTTAGTGTAACTGAAGCTTTCTTT. Translating gives CSVVSVTEAFF.

This clone was seen only once. This chain joins TRBV5-1 and TRBJ2-1; 9 nucleotides agree with TRBD1. Germline V CDR1 and CDR2: SGHRS, YFSETQ. The CDR3 is made up of 16 amino acids. V gave up 4 bases and J gave up 4 bases; unmatched junction bases: 9. CDR3 in amino acids: CASSPDRGTRYNEQFF. The CDR3 coding sequence is TGCGCCAGCAGCCCTGACAGGGGGACGAGGTACAATGAGCAGTTCTTC.

The sample holds a few counts of this clone. This chain links TRBV2 with TRBJ2-5, with 11 nucleotides matching TRBD1. CDR3 size: 17 residues. CDR1 is SNHLY and CDR2 is FYNNEI in the germline V gene. After removal of 7 bases from V and 7 bases from J, the junction contained 17 bases not matched to a gene. CDR3 in DNA: TGTGCCAGCACTCCTCCGGGGACAGGGGGTTTGTTCGGGACCCAGTACTTC. This codes for CASTPPGTGGLFGTQYF.